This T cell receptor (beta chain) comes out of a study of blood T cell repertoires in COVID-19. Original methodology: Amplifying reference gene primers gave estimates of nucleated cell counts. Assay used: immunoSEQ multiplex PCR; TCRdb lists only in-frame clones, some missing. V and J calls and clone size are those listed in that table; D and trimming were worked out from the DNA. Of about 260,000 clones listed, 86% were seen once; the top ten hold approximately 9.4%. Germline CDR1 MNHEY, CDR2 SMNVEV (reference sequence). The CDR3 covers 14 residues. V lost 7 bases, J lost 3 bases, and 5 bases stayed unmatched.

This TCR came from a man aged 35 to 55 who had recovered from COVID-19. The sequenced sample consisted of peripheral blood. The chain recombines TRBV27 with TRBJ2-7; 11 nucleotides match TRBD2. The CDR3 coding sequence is TGTGCCAGCATCAAGACTAGCGGGGACTACGAGCAGTACTTC. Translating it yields CASIKTSGDYEQYF.